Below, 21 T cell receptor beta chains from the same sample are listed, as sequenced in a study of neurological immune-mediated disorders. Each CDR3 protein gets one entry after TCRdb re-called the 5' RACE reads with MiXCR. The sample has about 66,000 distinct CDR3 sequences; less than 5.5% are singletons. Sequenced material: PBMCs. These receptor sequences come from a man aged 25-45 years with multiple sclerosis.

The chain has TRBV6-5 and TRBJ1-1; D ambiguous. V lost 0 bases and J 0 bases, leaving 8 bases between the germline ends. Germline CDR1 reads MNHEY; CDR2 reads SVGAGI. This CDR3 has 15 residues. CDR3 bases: TGTGCCAGCAGTTACTCCGGAAAGCTGAACACTGAAGCTTTCTTT. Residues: CASSYSGKLNTEAFF.

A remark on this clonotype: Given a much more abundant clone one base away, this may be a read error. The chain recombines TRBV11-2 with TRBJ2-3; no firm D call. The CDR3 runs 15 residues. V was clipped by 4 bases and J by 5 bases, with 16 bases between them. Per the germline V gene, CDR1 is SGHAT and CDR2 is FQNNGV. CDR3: CASSSALRPRDTQYF. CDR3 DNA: TGTGCCAGCAGCTCTGCATTGAGGCCACGAGATACGCAGTATTTT. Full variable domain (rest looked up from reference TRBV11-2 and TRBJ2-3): EAGVAQSPRYKIIEKRQSVAFWCNPISGHATLYWYQQILGQGPKLLIQFQNNGVVDDSQLPKDRFSAERLKGVDSTLKIQPAKLEDSAVYLCASSSALRPRDTQYFGPGTRLTVL.

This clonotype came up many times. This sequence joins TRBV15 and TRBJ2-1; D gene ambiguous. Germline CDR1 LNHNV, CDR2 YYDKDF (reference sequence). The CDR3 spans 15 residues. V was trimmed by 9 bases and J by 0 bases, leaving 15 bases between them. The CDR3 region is CATQREKASYNEQFF. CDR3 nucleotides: TGTGCCACTCAGCGTGAGAAGGCCTCCTACAATGAGCAGTTCTTC.

The CDR3 nucleotides are TGCAGTGCTTGGGACAGGGGGGGGAACAATGAGCAGTTCTTC. Translation: CSAWDRGGNNEQFF. The chain recombines TRBV20-1 with TRBJ2-1; 11 positions agree with TRBD1. From germline, CDR1 is DFQATT and CDR2 SNEGSKA (reference sequence). The CDR3 length is 14 residues. V trimming: 5 bases; J trimming: 5 bases; junction bases outside the gene matches: 5.

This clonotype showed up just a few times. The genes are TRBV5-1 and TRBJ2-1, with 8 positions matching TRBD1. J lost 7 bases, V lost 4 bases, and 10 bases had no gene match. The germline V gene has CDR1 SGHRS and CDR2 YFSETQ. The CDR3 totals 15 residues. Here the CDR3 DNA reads TGCGCCAGCAGCCGTACTACATGGACAGGGAATGAGCAGTTCTTC. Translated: CASSRTTWTGNEQFF.

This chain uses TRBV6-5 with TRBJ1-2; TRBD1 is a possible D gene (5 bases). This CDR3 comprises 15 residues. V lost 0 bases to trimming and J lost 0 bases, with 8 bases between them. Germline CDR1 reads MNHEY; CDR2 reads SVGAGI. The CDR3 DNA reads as TGTGCCAGCAGTTACTCGAGGGGCCCTAACTATGGCTACACCTTC. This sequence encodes CASSYSRGPNYGYTF.

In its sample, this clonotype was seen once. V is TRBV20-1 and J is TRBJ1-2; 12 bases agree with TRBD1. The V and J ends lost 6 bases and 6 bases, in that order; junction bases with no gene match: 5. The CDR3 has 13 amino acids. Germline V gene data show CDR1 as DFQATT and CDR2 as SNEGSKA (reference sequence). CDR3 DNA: TGCAGTGCAACAGGGACAGGGGGCAATGGCTACACCTTC. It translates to CSATGTGGNGYTF.

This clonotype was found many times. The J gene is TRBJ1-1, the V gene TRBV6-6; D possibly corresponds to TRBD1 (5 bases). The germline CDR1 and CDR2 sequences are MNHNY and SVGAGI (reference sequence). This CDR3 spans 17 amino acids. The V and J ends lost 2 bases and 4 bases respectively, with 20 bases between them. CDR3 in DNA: TGTGCCAGCAGTTACGTCCCCGGGACCCAGAAGGGCACTGAAGCTTTCTTT. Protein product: CASSYVPGTQKGTEAFF.

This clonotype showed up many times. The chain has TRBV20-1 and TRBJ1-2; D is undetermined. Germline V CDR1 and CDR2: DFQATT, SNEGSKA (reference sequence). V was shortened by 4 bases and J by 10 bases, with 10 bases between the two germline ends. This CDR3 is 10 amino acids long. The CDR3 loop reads CSANREPYTF. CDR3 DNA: TGCAGTGCTAACCGGGAGCCCTACACCTTC.

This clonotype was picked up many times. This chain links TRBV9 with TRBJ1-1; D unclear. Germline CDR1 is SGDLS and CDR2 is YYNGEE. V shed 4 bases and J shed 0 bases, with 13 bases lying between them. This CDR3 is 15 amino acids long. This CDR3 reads CASSPNNLMNTEAFF. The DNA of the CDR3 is TGTGCCAGCAGCCCCAATAACTTAATGAACACTGAAGCTTTCTTT.

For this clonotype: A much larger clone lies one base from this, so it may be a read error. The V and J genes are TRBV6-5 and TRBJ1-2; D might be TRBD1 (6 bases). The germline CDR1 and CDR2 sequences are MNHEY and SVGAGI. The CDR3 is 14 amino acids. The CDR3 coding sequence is TGTGACAGCAGTGCCCTCCGGGGGGCGGATGGCTACACCTTC. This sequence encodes CDSSALRGADGYTF.

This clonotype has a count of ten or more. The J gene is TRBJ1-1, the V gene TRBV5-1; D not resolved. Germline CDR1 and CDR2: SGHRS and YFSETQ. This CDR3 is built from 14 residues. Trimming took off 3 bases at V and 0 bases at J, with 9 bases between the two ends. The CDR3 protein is CASSSAAMNTEAFF. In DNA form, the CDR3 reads TGCGCCAGCAGCTCGGCCGCGATGAACACTGAAGCTTTCTTT.

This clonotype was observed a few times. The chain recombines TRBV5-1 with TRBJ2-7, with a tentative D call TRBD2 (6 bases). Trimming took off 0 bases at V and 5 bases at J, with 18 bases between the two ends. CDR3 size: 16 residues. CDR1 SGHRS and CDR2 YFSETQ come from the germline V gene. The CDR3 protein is CASSLAFEEGPHEQYV. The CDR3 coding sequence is TGCGCCAGCAGCTTGGCCTTCGAGGAGGGTCCCCACGAGCAGTACGTC.

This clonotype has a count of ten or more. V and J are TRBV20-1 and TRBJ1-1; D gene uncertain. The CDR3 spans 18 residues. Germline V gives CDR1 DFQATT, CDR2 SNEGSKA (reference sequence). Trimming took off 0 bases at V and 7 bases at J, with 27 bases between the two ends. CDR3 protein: CSARDKGGVLRLSREAFF. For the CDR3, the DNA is TGCAGTGCTAGAGATAAGGGCGGCGTCCTTCGCCTCTCCCGTGAAGCTTTCTTT.

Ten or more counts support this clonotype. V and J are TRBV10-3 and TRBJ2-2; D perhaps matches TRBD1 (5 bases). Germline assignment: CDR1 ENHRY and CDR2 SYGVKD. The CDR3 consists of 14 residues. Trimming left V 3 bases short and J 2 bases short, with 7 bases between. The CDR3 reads CAISERTNTGELFF. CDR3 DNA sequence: TGTGCCATCAGTGAAAGGACAAACACCGGGGAGCTGTTTTTT.

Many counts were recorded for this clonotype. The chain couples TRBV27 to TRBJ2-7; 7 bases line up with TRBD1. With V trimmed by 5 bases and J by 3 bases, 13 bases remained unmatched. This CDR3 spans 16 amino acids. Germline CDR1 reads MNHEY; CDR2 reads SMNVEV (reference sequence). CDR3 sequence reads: CASSPIIGQADYEQYF. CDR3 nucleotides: TGTGCCAGCAGTCCAATTATCGGACAGGCAGACTACGAGCAGTACTTC.

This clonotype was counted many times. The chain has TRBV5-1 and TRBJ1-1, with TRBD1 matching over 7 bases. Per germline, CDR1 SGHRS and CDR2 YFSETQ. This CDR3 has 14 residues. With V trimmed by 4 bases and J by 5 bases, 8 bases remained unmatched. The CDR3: CASSDQGGNTEAFF. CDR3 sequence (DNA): TGCGCCAGCAGCGACCAGGGGGGAAATACTGAAGCTTTCTTT.

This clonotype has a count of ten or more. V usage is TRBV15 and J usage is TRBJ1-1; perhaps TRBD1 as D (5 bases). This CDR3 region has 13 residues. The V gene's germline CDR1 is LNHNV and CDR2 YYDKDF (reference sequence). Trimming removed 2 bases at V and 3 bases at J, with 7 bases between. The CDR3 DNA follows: TGTGCCACCAGCAGAACAGGAGACACTGAAGCTTTCTTT. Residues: CATSRTGDTEAFF.

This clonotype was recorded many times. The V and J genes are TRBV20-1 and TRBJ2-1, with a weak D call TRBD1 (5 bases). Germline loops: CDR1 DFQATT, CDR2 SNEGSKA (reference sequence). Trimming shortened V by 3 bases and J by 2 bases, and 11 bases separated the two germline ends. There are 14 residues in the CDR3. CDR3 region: CSASSRVAYNEQFF. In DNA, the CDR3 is TGCAGTGCTAGCTCCAGGGTCGCCTACAATGAGCAGTTCTTC.

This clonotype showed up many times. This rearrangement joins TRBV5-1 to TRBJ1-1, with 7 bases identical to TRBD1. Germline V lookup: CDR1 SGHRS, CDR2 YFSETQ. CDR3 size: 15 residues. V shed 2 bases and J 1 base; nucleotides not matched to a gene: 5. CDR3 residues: CASSLLQGRNTEAFF. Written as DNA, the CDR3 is TGCGCCAGCAGCTTATTACAGGGGCGGAACACTGAAGCTTTCTTT.

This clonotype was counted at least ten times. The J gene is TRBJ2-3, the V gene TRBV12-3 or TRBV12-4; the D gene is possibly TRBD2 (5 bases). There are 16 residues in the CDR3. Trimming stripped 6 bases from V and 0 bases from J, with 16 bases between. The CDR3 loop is CASSQSGPPSTDTQYF. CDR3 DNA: TGTGCCAGCAGCCAAAGCGGACCCCCTAGCACAGATACGCAGTATTTT.